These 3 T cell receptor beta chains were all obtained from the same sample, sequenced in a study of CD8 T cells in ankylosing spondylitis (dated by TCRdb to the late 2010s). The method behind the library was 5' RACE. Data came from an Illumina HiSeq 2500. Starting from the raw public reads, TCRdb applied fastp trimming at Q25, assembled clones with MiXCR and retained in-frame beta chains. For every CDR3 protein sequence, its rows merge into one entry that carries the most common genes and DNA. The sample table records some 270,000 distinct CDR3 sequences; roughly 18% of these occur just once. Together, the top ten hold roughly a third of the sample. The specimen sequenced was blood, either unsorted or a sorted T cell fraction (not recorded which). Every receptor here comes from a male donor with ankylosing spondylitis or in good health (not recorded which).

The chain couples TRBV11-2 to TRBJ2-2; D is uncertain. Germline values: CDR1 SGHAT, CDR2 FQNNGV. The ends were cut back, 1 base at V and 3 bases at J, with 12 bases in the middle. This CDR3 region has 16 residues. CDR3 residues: CASSLVTETYTGELFF. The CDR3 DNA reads TGTGCCAGCAGCTTAGTTACGGAGACCTACACCGGGGAGCTGTTTTTT.

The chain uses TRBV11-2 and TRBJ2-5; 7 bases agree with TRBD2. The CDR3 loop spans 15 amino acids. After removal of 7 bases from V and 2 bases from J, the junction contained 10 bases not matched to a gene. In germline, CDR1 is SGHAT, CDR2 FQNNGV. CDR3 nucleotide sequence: TGTGCCAGCATAGTCGGAGGGCGGGGGCAAGAGACCCAGTACTTC. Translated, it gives CASIVGGRGQETQYF. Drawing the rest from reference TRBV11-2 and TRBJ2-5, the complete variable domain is EAGVAQSPRYKIIEKRQSVAFWCNPISGHATLYWYQQILGQGPKLLIQFQNNGVVDDSQLPKDRFSAERLKGVDSTLKIQPAKLEDSAVYLCASIVGGRGQETQYFGPGTRLLVL.

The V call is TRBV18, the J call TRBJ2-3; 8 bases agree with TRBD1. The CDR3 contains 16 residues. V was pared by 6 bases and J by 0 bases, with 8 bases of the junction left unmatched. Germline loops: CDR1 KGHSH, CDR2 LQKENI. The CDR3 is CASSLTQGASTDTQYF. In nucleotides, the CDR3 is TGTGCCAGCTCCCTCACCCAGGGGGCCAGCACAGATACGCAGTATTTT. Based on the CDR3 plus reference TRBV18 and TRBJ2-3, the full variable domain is NAGVMQNPRHLVRRRGQEARLRCSPMKGHSHVYWYRQLPEEGLKFMVYLQKENIIDESGMPKERFSAEFPKEGPSILRIQQVVRGDSAAYFCASSLTQGASTDTQYFGPGTRLTVL.